The 29 T cell receptor beta chains given below trace back to one sample, sequenced in a study of human thymus T cells. Profiling relied on immunoSEQ multiplex PCR, and the TCRdb table lists in-frame clones only, not all of them. This sample has approximately 71,000 clones, with approximately 95% found just once. Corrective cardiac surgery supplied the resected thymus tissue. The source material was thymus tissue. The receptors were sampled from a girl under three years old with a congenital heart defect but otherwise immunologically healthy.

This chain links TRBV6-6 with TRBJ2-7, with D maybe TRBD1 (5 bases). CDR1 is MNHNY and CDR2 is SVGAGI in the germline V gene (reference sequence). Trimming took off 8 bases at V and 13 bases at J, with 24 bases between the two ends. The CDR3 is 13 amino acids. The CDR3 is CASYNVQVRQFYF. The CDR3 nucleotides read TGTGCCAGCTACAACGTTCAGGTCCGACAGTTCTACTTC.

This clone was seen once. The chain joins TRBV5-6 to TRBJ1-4, with D unclear. The CDR3 length is 14 residues. The V end lost 2 bases, the J end lost 4 bases, and 9 bases lay between the germline ends. Germline CDR1 and CDR2: SGHDT and YYEEEE. The CDR3 is CASSFRYLNEKLFF. The CDR3 region has the DNA TGTGCCAGCAGCTTTCGGTATCTTAATGAAAAACTGTTTTTT.

The chain carries TRBV28 and TRBJ2-7; D call uncertain. The CDR3 loop spans 14 amino acids. The V gene lost 2 bases and the J gene lost 2 bases, with 10 bases spanning the gap. Germline V gives CDR1 MDHEN, CDR2 SYDVKM. The CDR3: CASSLGVRTYEQYF. The CDR3 DNA reads as TGTGCCAGCAGTTTAGGGGTCAGAACCTACGAGCAGTACTTC.

The V and J genes are TRBV4-1 and TRBJ1-2; a possible D gene is TRBD1 (5 bases). The CDR3 loop spans 16 amino acids. Per the germline V gene, CDR1 is MGHRA and CDR2 is YSYEKL. V was cut by 0 bases and J by 3 bases, with 14 bases left in between. The CDR3 loop is CASSQDQGGRDYGYTF. As DNA, the CDR3 is TGCGCCAGCAGCCAAGATCAGGGAGGCCGGGACTATGGCTACACCTTC.

J is TRBJ1-1 and V is TRBV7-9; D is uncertain. This CDR3 comprises 13 residues. Trimming cost V 2 bases and J 8 bases, with 12 bases left between them. Germline values: CDR1 SEHNR, CDR2 FQNEAQ (reference sequence). CDR3 DNA sequence: TGTGCCAGCAGCTTAAAAGATAGGGCCGAAGCTTTCTTT. Its protein is CASSLKDRAEAFF.

The V and J genes are TRBV7-9 and TRBJ2-3; no definite D call. The CDR3 runs to 14 residues. Trimming shortened V by 3 bases and J by 1 base, and 8 bases separated the two germline ends. Per the germline V gene, CDR1 is SEHNR and CDR2 is FQNEAQ (reference sequence). Written as DNA, the CDR3 is TGTGCCAGCAGCTTGGGTCGGGGCACAGATACGCAGTATTTT. Translated: CASSLGRGTDTQYF.

V gene TRBV6-6 combines with J gene TRBJ2-1, with TRBD2 matching over 7 bases. Germline assignment: CDR1 MNHNY and CDR2 SVGAGI (reference sequence). J lost 3 bases, V lost 5 bases, and 7 bases had no gene match. The CDR3 has 15 amino acids. The CDR3 bases are TGTGCCAGCAGTCCGACCGGCGGGAGCTACAATGAGCAGTTCTTC. It codes for CASSPTGGSYNEQFF.

The rearrangement links TRBV10-2 to TRBJ1-2; 7 bases are shared with TRBD1. CDR3 length: 19 residues. V lost 5 bases and J lost 2; bases outside the gene matches: 20. CDR1 and CDR2 from the germline V gene are WSHSY and SAAADI. The CDR3 DNA follows: TGCGCCAGCAGTCCGATATACCGGGACAGAAGACGAAGAAACTATGGCTACACCTTC. This gives the protein CASSPIYRDRRRRNYGYTF.

This rearrangement joins TRBV15 to TRBJ2-2; D may be TRBD1 or TRBD2 (5 bases each). V was clipped by 2 bases and J by 4 bases, with 11 bases between them. The CDR3 runs to 15 residues. Per germline, CDR1 LNHNV and CDR2 YYDKDF (reference sequence). CDR3 coding DNA: TGTGCCACCAGCAGACCGGGACCCCGCACCGGGGAGCTGTTTTTT. This encodes CATSRPGPRTGELFF.

V and J are TRBV20-1 and TRBJ1-2; D remains ambiguous. This CDR3 spans 10 amino acids. V dropped 2 bases and J dropped 7 bases, with 5 bases sitting between them. Germline CDR1 reads DFQATT; CDR2 reads SNEGSKA (reference sequence). DNA for the CDR3: TGCAGTGCTAGAACCCCTGGCTACACCTTC. Translation: CSARTPGYTF.

V gene TRBV18 combines with J gene TRBJ2-7; perhaps TRBD2 as D (6 bases). V was cut by 6 bases and J by 2 bases, with 20 bases left in between. CDR1 and CDR2 (germline): KGHSH, LQKENI. CDR3 length: 16 amino acids. CDR3 protein: CASSPGDGLLAYEQYF. Written as DNA, the CDR3 is TGTGCCAGCTCTCCGGGAGACGGATTACTAGCCTACGAGCAGTACTTC.

The chain combines TRBV5-1 with TRBJ2-1; 9 nucleotides align to TRBD2. V lost 4 bases to trimming and J lost 4 bases; unmatched junction nucleotides: 9. This CDR3 region has 16 residues. Germline CDR1 and CDR2: SGHRS and YFSETQ. CDR3: CASSVTGTSRYNEQFF. The CDR3 DNA follows: TGCGCCAGCAGCGTAACCGGGACTAGCAGATACAATGAGCAGTTCTTC.

The chain carries TRBV19 and TRBJ2-1, with 7 bases aligning to TRBD1. The CDR3 is made up of 15 amino acids. The trim removed 5 bases at V and 5 bases at J, leaving 9 bases unmatched. Germline values: CDR1 LNHDA, CDR2 SQIVND (reference sequence). The CDR3 nucleotides read TGTGCCAGTAGTGAAAGACAGGGCGTAAACAATGAGCAGTTCTTC. Translation: CASSERQGVNNEQFF.

This clone was seen more than once but under ten times. This rearrangement joins TRBV28 to TRBJ2-2; 10 bases align to TRBD2. V dropped 5 bases and J dropped 0; count of bases not matched to a gene: 12. Looked up from germline, CDR1 is MDHEN and CDR2 is SYDVKM. This CDR3 is built from 19 residues. For the CDR3, the DNA is TGTGCCAGCAGTCTAGAAGCGGGAGGGCTGGTAACGAACACCGGGGAGCTGTTTTTT. Its protein product is CASSLEAGGLVTNTGELFF.

This sequence joins TRBV10-3 and TRBJ1-2, with a possible D match to TRBD1 (6 bases). V lost 6 bases and J 5 bases, leaving 16 bases between the germline ends. Per the germline V gene, CDR1 is ENHRY and CDR2 is SYGVKD. The CDR3 has 14 residues. The CDR3 DNA reads as TGTGCCATCAGCCGGGACACCAGCGAATATGGCTACACCTTC. This gives the protein CAISRDTSEYGYTF.

The chain employs TRBV5-1 and TRBJ2-1; no definite D call. The CDR3 totals 16 residues. Germline V gives CDR1 SGHRS, CDR2 YFSETQ. The V and J ends lost 1 base and 6 bases respectively, with 17 bases between them. CDR3 sequence (DNA): TGCGCCAGCAGCTTGCATCGGGCCTGTCGTGGCAATGAGCAGTTCTTC. It translates to CASSLHRACRGNEQFF.

CDR3 sequence reads: CASFRPWSYGYTF. CDR3 nucleotides: TGTGCCAGCTTTCGCCCATGGAGCTATGGCTACACCTTC. The V call is TRBV5-4, the J call TRBJ1-2, with D unresolved. The germline V and J ends were trimmed by 7 bases and 4 bases, with 14 bases remaining between them. Germline lookup yields CDR1 SGHNT and CDR2 YYREEE (reference sequence). The CDR3 runs 13 residues.

The chain employs TRBV4-1 and TRBJ2-1, with 7 bases fitting TRBD2. In germline, CDR1 is MGHRA, CDR2 YSYEKL. The CDR3 runs to 16 residues. V dropped 1 base and J dropped 7; count of bases not matched to a gene: 10. For the CDR3, the DNA is TGCGCCAGCAGCCAAGTGGCTAGCGGAGGGATAAATGAGCAGTTCTTC. Protein sequence: CASSQVASGGINEQFF.

The rearrangement links TRBV13 to TRBJ1-2; a weak D match, TRBD1 (6 bases). Per germline, CDR1 PRHDT and CDR2 FYEKMQ (reference sequence). This CDR3 is built from 15 residues. V was shortened by 6 bases and J by 2 bases, with 16 bases between the two germline ends. The DNA of the CDR3 is TGTGCCAGCAGTACGGGGAAAGGGGGGAACTATGGCTACACCTTC. Translated: CASSTGKGGNYGYTF.

A single count supports this clone. The V call is TRBV5-6, the J call TRBJ2-7, with 9 bases matching TRBD1. The J segment lost 3 bases and the V segment lost 3 bases, leaving 7 bases of the junction unmatched. Germline V gives CDR1 SGHDT, CDR2 YYEEEE. This CDR3 has 15 residues. DNA of the CDR3: TGTGCCAGCAGCTGGGGACAGGGATCGGGCTACGAGCAGTACTTC. As protein: CASSWGQGSGYEQYF.

The CDR3 sequence: CSVIGVQETQYF. In DNA, the CDR3 is TGCAGCGTGATAGGGGTTCAAGAGACCCAGTACTTC. The genes are TRBV29-1 and TRBJ2-5; D is perhaps TRBD1 (5 bases). Germline V gene lookup returns CDR1 SQVTM and CDR2 ANQGSEA. This CDR3 region has 12 residues. V lost 6 bases, J lost 2 bases, and 10 bases lay in between. Supplemented by reference TRBV29-1 and TRBJ2-5, the full variable domain reads SAVISQKPSRDICQRGTSLTIQCQVDSQVTMMFWYRQQPGQSLTLIATANQGSEATYESGFVIDKFPISRPNLTFSTLTVSNMSPEDSSIYLCSVIGVQETQYFGPGTRLLVL.

This rearrangement joins TRBV20-1 to TRBJ2-5; D is undetermined. The CDR3 runs to 10 residues. Between the trimmed V and J ends, which lost 7 bases and 5 bases, there was a span of 8 bases. Germline CDR1 reads DFQATT; CDR2 reads SNEGSKA (reference sequence). CDR3 DNA: TGCAGTGGGAAAGGCGAGACCCAGTACTTC. This sequence encodes CSGKGETQYF.

This chain joins TRBV28 and TRBJ1-3, with 9 bases that match TRBD1. Trimming removed 3 bases from V and 6 bases from J; junction bases left unmatched: 3. The CDR3 is 14 residues long. Germline V lookup: CDR1 MDHEN, CDR2 SYDVKM. CDR3 protein: CASSFRDRVNTIYF. In DNA form, the CDR3 reads TGTGCCAGCAGTTTCAGGGACAGGGTAAACACCATATATTTT.

The chain employs TRBV5-6 and TRBJ1-1; D is ambiguous. CDR1 and CDR2 from the germline V gene are SGHDT and YYEEEE. The CDR3 extends over 15 amino acids. V was trimmed by 3 bases and J by 3 bases, leaving 15 bases between them. In DNA, the CDR3 is TGTGCCAGCAGCTCCCATGGAACCCAGGACACTGAAGCTTTCTTT. Its protein is CASSSHGTQDTEAFF.

This chain connects TRBV5-4 to TRBJ1-1; D not resolved. This CDR3 is built from 14 residues. The germline gives CDR1 SGHNT, CDR2 YYREEE (reference sequence). Trimming shortened V by 1 base and J by 4 bases, and 11 bases separated the two germline ends. CDR3 nucleotides: TGTGCCAGCAGCTTGAGGGAAGCGGGCACTGAAGCTTTCTTT. It translates to CASSLREAGTEAFF.

The gene calls are TRBV14 and TRBJ2-3; tentative D call: TRBD2 (5 bases). Germline V gene data show CDR1 as SGHDN and CDR2 as FVKESK. Trimming stripped 4 bases from V and 3 bases from J, with 11 bases between. CDR3 length: 14 residues. The CDR3 loop reads CASSPNRGTDTQYF. The CDR3 bases are TGTGCCAGCAGCCCCAACCGAGGGACAGATACGCAGTATTTT. Together with reference TRBV14 and TRBJ2-3, the CDR3 gives the full variable domain: EAGVTQFPSHSVIEKGQTVTLRCDPISGHDNLYWYRRVMGKEIKFLLHFVKESKQDESGMPNNRFLAERTGGTYSTLKVQPAELEDSGVYFCASSPNRGTDTQYFGPGTRLTVL.

The CDR3 DNA sequence: TGTGCCAGCAGCTTTAGCTCCTACGAGCAGTACTTC. This sequence encodes CASSFSSYEQYF. The rearrangement joins TRBV5-6 to TRBJ2-7; D remains unclear. V was pared by 2 bases and J by 0 bases, with 3 bases between. The CDR3 contains 12 residues. The V gene's germline CDR1 is SGHDT and CDR2 YYEEEE.

The gene calls are TRBV14 and TRBJ2-5; D unresolved. Trimming cost V 4 bases and J 3 bases, with 18 bases left between them. Germline V gene data show CDR1 as SGHDN and CDR2 as FVKESK. The CDR3 length is 16 residues. CDR3 residues: CASSPTDTHTEETQYF. CDR3 DNA sequence: TGTGCCAGCAGCCCCACAGACACCCATACAGAAGAGACCCAGTACTTC.

V is TRBV7-6 and J is TRBJ2-7; the match to TRBD2 covers 11 bases. The CDR3 loop spans 16 amino acids. In germline, CDR1 is SGHVS, CDR2 FNYEAQ. V was clipped by 1 base and J by 0 bases; unmatched bases: 2. CDR3 nucleotide sequence: TGTGCCAGCAGCTTAGGGCTAGCGGGGGGCTCCTACGAGCAGTACTTC. Translating gives CASSLGLAGGSYEQYF. The complete variable domain, with remaining parts taken from reference TRBV7-6 and TRBJ2-7, reads GAGVSQSPRYKVTKRGQDVALRCDPISGHVSLYWYRQALGQGPEFLTYFNYEAQQDKSGLPNDRFSAERPEGSISTLTIQRTEQRDSAMYRCASSLGLAGGSYEQYFGPGTRLTVT.